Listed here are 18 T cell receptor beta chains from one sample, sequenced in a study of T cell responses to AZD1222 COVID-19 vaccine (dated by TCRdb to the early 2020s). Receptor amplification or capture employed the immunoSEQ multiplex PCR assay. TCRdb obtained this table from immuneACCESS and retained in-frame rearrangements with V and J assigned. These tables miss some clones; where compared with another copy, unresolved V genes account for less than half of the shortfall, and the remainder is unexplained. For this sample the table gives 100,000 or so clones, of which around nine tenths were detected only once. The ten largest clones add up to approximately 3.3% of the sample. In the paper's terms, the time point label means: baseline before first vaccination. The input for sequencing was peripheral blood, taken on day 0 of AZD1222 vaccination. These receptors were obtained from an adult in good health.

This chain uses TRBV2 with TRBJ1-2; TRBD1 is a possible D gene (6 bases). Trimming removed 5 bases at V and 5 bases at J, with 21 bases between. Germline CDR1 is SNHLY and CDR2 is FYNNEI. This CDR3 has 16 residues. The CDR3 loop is CASSSTASGTSYGYTF. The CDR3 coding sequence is TGTGCCAGCAGTTCAACCGCATCCGGGACAAGTTATGGCTACACCTTC.

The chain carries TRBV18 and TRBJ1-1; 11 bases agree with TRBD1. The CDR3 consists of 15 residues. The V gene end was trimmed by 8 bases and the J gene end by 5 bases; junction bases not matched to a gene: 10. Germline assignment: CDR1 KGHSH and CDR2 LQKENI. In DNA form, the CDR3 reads TGTGCCAGCCAGAGGGACAGGGGGAGAGGGACTGAAGCTTTCTTT. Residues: CASQRDRGRGTEAFF.

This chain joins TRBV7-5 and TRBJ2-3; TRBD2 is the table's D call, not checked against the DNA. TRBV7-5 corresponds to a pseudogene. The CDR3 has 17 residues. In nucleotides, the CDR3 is TGTGTCAGAAGCGACCCCGGGACTAGCGGGGTCACAGATACGCAGTATTTT. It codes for CVRSDPGTSGVTDTQYF.

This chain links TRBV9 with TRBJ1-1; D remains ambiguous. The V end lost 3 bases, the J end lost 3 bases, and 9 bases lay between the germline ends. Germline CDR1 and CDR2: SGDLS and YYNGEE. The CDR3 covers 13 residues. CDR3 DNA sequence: TGTGCCAGCAGCGAGGCGTTGTACACTGAAGCTTTCTTT. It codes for CASSEALYTEAFF.

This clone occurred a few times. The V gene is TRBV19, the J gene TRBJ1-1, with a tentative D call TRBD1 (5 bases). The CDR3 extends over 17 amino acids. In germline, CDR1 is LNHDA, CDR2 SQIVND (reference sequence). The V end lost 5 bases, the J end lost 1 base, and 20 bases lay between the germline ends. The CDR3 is CASSSPRASRGNTEAFF. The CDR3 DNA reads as TGTGCCAGTAGTTCCCCTCGGGCTTCGAGGGGGAACACTGAAGCTTTCTTT. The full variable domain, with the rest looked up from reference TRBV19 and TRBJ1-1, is DGGITQSPKYLFRKEGQNVTLSCEQNLNHDAMYWYRQDPGQGLRLIYYSQIVNDFQKGDIAEGYSVSREKKESFPLTVTSAQKNPTAFYLCASSSPRASRGNTEAFFGQGTRLTVV.

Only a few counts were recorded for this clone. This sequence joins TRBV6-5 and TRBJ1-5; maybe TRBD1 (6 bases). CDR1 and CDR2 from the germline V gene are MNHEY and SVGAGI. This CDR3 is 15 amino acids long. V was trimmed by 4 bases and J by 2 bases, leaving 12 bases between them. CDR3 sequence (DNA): TGTGCCAGCAGTTTCGACCGACAGGGCAATCAGCCCCAGCATTTT. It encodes CASSFDRQGNQPQHF.

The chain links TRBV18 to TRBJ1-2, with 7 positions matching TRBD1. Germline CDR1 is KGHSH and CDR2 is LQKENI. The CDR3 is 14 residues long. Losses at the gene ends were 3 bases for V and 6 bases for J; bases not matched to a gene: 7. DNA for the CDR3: TGTGCCAGCTCACCTTACGGGACAGAGCATGGCTACACCTTC. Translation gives CASSPYGTEHGYTF.

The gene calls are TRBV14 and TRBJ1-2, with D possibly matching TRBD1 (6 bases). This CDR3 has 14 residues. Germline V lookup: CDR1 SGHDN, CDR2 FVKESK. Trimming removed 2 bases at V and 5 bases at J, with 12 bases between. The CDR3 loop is CASSQRTGPYGYTF. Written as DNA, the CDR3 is TGTGCCAGCAGCCAACGAACAGGGCCATATGGCTACACCTTC.

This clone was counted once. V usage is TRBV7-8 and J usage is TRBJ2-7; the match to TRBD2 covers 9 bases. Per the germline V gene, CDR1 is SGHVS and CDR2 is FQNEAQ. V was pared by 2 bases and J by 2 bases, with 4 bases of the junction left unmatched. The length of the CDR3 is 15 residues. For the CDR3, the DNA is TGTGCCAGCAGCTTACTCGCGGGGGGGGCCTACGAGCAGTACTTC. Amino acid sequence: CASSLLAGGAYEQYF. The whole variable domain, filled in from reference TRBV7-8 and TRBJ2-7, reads GAGVSQSPRYKVAKRGQDVALRCDPISGHVSLFWYQQALGQGPEFLTYFQNEAQLDKSGLPSDRFFAERPEGSVSTLKIQRTQQEDSAVYLCASSLLAGGAYEQYFGPGTRLTVT.

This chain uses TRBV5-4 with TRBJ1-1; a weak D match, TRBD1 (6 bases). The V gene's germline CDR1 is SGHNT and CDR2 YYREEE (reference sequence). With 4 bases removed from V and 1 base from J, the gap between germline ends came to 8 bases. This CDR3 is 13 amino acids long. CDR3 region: CASSGTSNTEAFF. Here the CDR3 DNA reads TGTGCCAGCAGCGGGACATCGAACACTGAAGCTTTCTTT. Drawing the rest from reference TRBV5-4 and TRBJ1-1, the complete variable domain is ETGVTQSPTHLIKTRGQQVTLRCSSQSGHNTVSWYQQALGQGPQFIFQYYREEENGRGNFPPRFSGLQFPNYSSELNVNALELDDSALYLCASSGTSNTEAFFGQGTRLTVV.

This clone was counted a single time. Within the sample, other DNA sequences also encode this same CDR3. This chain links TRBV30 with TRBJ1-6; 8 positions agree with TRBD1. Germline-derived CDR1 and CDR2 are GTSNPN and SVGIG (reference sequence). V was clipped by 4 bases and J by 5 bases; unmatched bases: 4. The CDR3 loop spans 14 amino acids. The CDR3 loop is CAWIRTGNNSPLHF. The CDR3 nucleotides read TGTGCCTGGATCAGGACAGGGAATAATTCACCCCTCCACTTT.

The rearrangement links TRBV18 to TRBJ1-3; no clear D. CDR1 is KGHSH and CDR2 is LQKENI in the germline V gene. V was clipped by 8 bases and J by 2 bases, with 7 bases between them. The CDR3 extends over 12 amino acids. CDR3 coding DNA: TGTGCCAGCCAAGGGCCTGGAAACACCATATATTTT. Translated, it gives CASQGPGNTIYF.

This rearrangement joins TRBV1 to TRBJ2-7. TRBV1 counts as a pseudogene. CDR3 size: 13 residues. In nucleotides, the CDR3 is TGCACCAGCAGCCAAGGACGCTACTACGAGCAGTACTTC. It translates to CTSSQGRYYEQYF.

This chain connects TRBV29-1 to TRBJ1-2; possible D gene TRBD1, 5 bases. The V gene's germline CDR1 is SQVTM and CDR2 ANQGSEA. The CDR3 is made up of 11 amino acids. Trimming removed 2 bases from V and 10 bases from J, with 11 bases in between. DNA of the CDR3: TGCAGCGTTGAATTTCGGGGCGCCTACACCTTC. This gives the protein CSVEFRGAYTF.

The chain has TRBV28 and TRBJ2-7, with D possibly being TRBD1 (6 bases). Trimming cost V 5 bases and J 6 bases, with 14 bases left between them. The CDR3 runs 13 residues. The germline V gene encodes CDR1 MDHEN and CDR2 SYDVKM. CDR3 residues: CASSPPQGGEQYF. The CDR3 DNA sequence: TGTGCCAGCAGTCCGCCACAGGGTGGCGAGCAGTACTTC.

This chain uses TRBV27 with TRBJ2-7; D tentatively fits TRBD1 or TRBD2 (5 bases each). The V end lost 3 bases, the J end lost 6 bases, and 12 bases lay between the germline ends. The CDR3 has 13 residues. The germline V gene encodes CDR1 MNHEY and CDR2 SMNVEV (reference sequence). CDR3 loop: CASSFTRGGEQYF. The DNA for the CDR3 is TGTGCCAGCAGTTTCACTAGGGGTGGCGAGCAGTACTTC.

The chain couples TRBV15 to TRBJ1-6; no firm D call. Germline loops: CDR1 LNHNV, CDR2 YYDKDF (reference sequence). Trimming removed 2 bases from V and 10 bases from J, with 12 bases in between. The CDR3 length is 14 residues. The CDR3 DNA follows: TGTGCCACCAGCAGATCCGAGGGTTCCTCACCCCTCCACTTT. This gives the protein CATSRSEGSSPLHF.

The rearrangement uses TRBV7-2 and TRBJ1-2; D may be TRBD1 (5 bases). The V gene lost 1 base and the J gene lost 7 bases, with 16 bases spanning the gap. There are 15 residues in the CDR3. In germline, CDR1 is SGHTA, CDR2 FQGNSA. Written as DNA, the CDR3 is TGTGCCAGCAGCTTAGAGGGCCAGGGAACCTCTGGCTACACCTTC. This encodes CASSLEGQGTSGYTF.